A selection of T cell receptor beta chains follows, all from one sample in a study of cytomegalovirus exposure and HLA in healthy donors. Sequencing used immunoSEQ multiplex PCR; TCRdb keeps in-frame clones, though not all of them. Here the sample spans under 200,000 clones, roughly 82% being singletons. Specimen: PBMCs. Every receptor here comes from a woman in her fifties or sixties in good health and CMV-seropositive. Each CDR3 is given with its conserved first and last residue. A D gene is named only where the DNA matches it firmly. Clone size is not always given. Where it is, it says once, few, many or a class for expanded clones.

CDR3,DNA,size,length,J,V,D
CASSQWLRGGNTIYF,TGCGCCAGCAGTCAATGGTTGAGAGGAGGAAACACCATATATTTT,once,15,TRBJ1-3,TRBV23-1,.
CASSSDRASPGELFF,TGTGCCAGCAGCTCGGACAGGGCCTCACCCGGGGAGCTGTTTTTT,few,15,TRBJ2-2,TRBV5-4,TRBD1
CASSLRHNEQFF,TGTGCCAGCAGCCTAAGGCACAATGAGCAGTTCTTC,.,12,TRBJ2-1,TRBV7-3,.
CASTLSGSTNEKLFF,TGTGCCAGCACTCTTAGCGGGAGCACTAATGAAAAACTGTTTTTT,.,15,TRBJ1-4,TRBV6-6,.
CASSVGPGVVYGYTF,TGTGCCAGCAGCGTAGGCCCGGGGGTGGTGTATGGCTACACCTTC,.,15,TRBJ1-2,TRBV9,.
CASSLGTPNAGEQYF,TGTGCCAGCAGCTTGGGTACACCGAACGCGGGGGAGCAGTACTTC,.,15,TRBJ2-7,TRBV5-4,.
CASSLAGIPAYEQYF,TGCGCCAGCAGCTTGGCCGGGATTCCGGCCTACGAGCAGTACTTC,.,15,TRBJ2-7,TRBV5-1,.
CASSTGGRGIGELFF,TGTGCCAGCAGCACAGGGGGCCGGGGGATCGGGGAGCTGTTTTTT,.,15,TRBJ2-2,TRBV13,TRBD1
CASSLGLAGGPRDTQYF,TGCGCCAGCAGCCTCGGACTAGCGGGGGGCCCCAGAGATACGCAGTATTTT,.,17,TRBJ2-3,TRBV5-1,TRBD2
CASSGPPQFF,TGTGCCAGTAGTGGCCCCCCCCAGTTCTTC,.,10,TRBJ2-1,TRBV19,.
CASSSQQGQETQYF,TGTGCCAGCAGCAGCCAACAGGGGCAGGAGACCCAGTACTTC,.,14,TRBJ2-5,TRBV5-4,TRBD1
CASRPGTGTYGYTF,TGTGCCAGTCGACCCGGGACAGGGACCTATGGCTACACCTTC,few,14,TRBJ1-2,TRBV2,TRBD1
CASRPESGGRYGYTF,TGTGCCAGCAGGCCCGAATCAGGGGGAAGGTATGGCTACACCTTC,few,15,TRBJ1-2,TRBV6-1,TRBD1
CASSQRQLGNYGYTF,TGCGCCAGCAGCCAAAGACAGCTTGGGAACTATGGCTACACCTTC,.,15,TRBJ1-2,TRBV5-1,.
CAISGRGQGITEAFF,TGTGCCATCAGTGGGAGGGGACAGGGGATAACTGAAGCTTTCTTT,.,15,TRBJ1-1,TRBV10-3,TRBD1
CASSLREGSYNEQFF,TGCGCCAGCAGCTTACGGGAGGGCTCCTACAATGAGCAGTTCTTC,once,15,TRBJ2-1,TRBV5-1,TRBD2
CASTGQGALGESFF,TGTGCCAGCACTGGACAGGGGGCATTGGGAGAATCTTTCTTT,.,14,TRBJ1-1,TRBV2,TRBD1
CASSELGRGRYETQYF,TGTGCCAGCAGTGAATTGGGCAGGGGGCGGTACGAGACCCAGTACTTC,.,16,TRBJ2-5,TRBV6-1,TRBD1
CASSRDRGPTGELFF,TGCGCCAGCAGCCGGGACAGGGGGCCCACCGGGGAGCTGTTTTTT,few,15,TRBJ2-2,TRBV5-1,TRBD1
CASSLESGAHTYYEQYF,TGTGCCAGCAGCTTAGAGTCGGGTGCCCACACTTACTACGAGCAGTACTTC,.,17,TRBJ2-7,TRBV7-6,.
CAWSGQGLGNTIYF,TGTGCCTGGAGTGGACAGGGGTTAGGAAACACCATATATTTT,.,14,TRBJ1-3,TRBV30,TRBD1
CASSHPGGGRDEQFF,TGTGCCAGCAGCCATCCGGGCGGGGGCCGAGATGAGCAGTTCTTC,.,15,TRBJ2-1,TRBV7-6,.
CASSLTAGSTDTQYF,TGTGCCAGCAGCTTAACAGCGGGGAGCACAGATACGCAGTATTTT,.,15,TRBJ2-3,TRBV7-3,TRBD2
CASSAGQTYGYTF,TGCGCCAGCAGCGCCGGACAGACCTATGGCTACACCTTC,.,13,TRBJ1-2,TRBV5-1,.
CASSLEQNEQYF,TGTGCCAGCAGCTTAGAACAGAACGAGCAGTACTTC,few,12,TRBJ2-7,TRBV7-9,.
CASSLTSGEETQYF,TGTGCCAGCAGCTTGACATCAGGGGAAGAGACCCAGTACTTC,.,14,TRBJ2-5,TRBV5-4,.
CASRSSWGDSPLHF,TGTGCCAGCAGGTCGTCCTGGGGGGATTCACCCCTCCACTTT,.,14,TRBJ1-6,TRBV2,.